Listed below are T cell receptor beta chains from one sample, sequenced in a study of cytomegalovirus exposure and HLA in healthy donors. Some clones are missing from TCRdb's copy, which holds only in-frame ones; the method was immunoSEQ multiplex PCR. The sample consists of around 50,000 clones, about 71% of them appearing once. The source material was PBMCs. All receptors derive from a woman in her forties or fifties in good health and CMV-seropositive. CDR3s include the opening cysteine and the closing phenylalanine or tryptophan. The D gene is left open where the match is weak. Only some rows state a clone size, as once, few, many or a class for expanded clones.

j_call,v_call,clone_size,d_call,cdr3_nt,cdr3_aa
TRBJ1-3,TRBV18,NA,NA,TGTGCCAGCTCACCCCCTATACCCCTCTCTGGAAACACCATATATTTT,CASSPPIPLSGNTIYF
TRBJ2-5,TRBV6-1,NA,NA,TGTGCCAGCAGTGGCGGGGTGTGGGAGACCCAGTACTTC,CASSGGVWETQYF
TRBJ2-1,TRBV7-2,NA,TRBD1,TGTGCCAGCAGCTACGACAGGGGAAACTACAATGAGCAGTTCTTC,CASSYDRGNYNEQFF
TRBJ1-1,TRBV7-9,NA,NA,TGTGCCAGCAGCTCCTATGTGGACACTGAAGCTTTCTTT,CASSSYVDTEAFF
TRBJ2-7,TRBV28,NA,TRBD1,TGTGCCAGCAGGCCCCCGGGACAGGGGTACGAGCAGTACTTC,CASRPPGQGYEQYF
TRBJ2-1,TRBV6-5,NA,NA,TGTGCCAGCAGTTACTCTCCCTGGAGCTCCTACAATGAGCAGTTCTTC,CASSYSPWSSYNEQFF
TRBJ1-2,TRBV2,NA,TRBD1,TGTGCCAGCAGTGTGGGGGACAGTGGCTACACCTTC,CASSVGDSGYTF
TRBJ2-2,TRBV9,NA,TRBD1,TGTGCCAGCAGCTTTCGGACAGGGGTTTCCGCCGGGGAGCTGTTTTTT,CASSFRTGVSAGELFF
TRBJ2-7,TRBV12-2,once,NA,TGTGCAACCACCGCCAAGACAGGGGCCTACGAGCAGTACTTC,CATTAKTGAYEQYF
TRBJ2-7,TRBV27,NA,TRBD1,TGTGCCAGCAGTTTAACGGGACAGGGGGTGCGTTACGAGCAGTACTTC,CASSLTGQGVRYEQYF
TRBJ2-1,TRBV27,NA,NA,TGTGCCAGCATCAACCCCCAGGGAAATGAGCAGTTCTTC,CASINPQGNEQFF
TRBJ2-2,TRBV7-3,NA,TRBD2,TGTGCCAGCAGACCACTAGCGGGAGACACCGGGGAGCTGTTTTTT,CASRPLAGDTGELFF
TRBJ1-3,TRBV13,NA,TRBD1,TGTGCCAGCAGCTCAACCGGGACAGGGGCTGGAAACACCATATATTTT,CASSSTGTGAGNTIYF
TRBJ2-7,TRBV7-2,NA,TRBD2,TGTGCCAGCAGCTTAGCGGCTAGCGGGAGCTACGAGCAGTACTTC,CASSLAASGSYEQYF
TRBJ2-7,TRBV6-6,NA,TRBD2,TGTGCCAGCAGAGCCTCGGGAGGAGCGTCCGAGCAGTACTTC,CASRASGGASEQYF
TRBJ2-7,TRBV19,NA,TRBD2,TGTGCCAGTAGGGGGTTGGCGGGGGAGTCCTACGAGCAGTACTTC,CASRGLAGESYEQYF
TRBJ2-7,TRBV27,NA,TRBD2,TGTGCCAGCAGCCGAGGGACTAGCGGTCCTTACGAGCAGTACTTC,CASSRGTSGPYEQYF
TRBJ2-7,TRBV28,few,NA,TGTGCCAGCAGTTCCAGAACAGGGTCCTCCCTCGAGCAGTACTTC,CASSSRTGSSLEQYF
TRBJ2-7,TRBV4-1,few,NA,TGCGCCAGCAGCCGGACTGCGTCCGACTACGAGCAGTACTTC,CASSRTASDYEQYF
TRBJ1-5,TRBV4-1,NA,NA,TGCGCCAGCAGCCAAGATTTAGGCAATCAGCCCCAGCATTTT,CASSQDLGNQPQHF
TRBJ2-5,TRBV6-6,NA,NA,TGTGCCAGCAGGTTTAGCGGAGGCGGAGAGACCCAGTACTTC,CASRFSGGGETQYF
TRBJ2-2,TRBV6-4,few,TRBD1,TGTGCCAGCAGAGTCACAGGGGGCGCGACCGGGGAGCTGTTTTTT,CASRVTGGATGELFF
TRBJ2-3,TRBV27,NA,TRBD2,TGTGCCAGCCGTTCCGTAGCGGGAAGCACAGATACGCAGTATTTT,CASRSVAGSTDTQYF
TRBJ2-5,TRBV7-9,NA,NA,TGTGCCAGCAGCTTTCACGACAGGAAAGGAGAGACCCAGTACTTC,CASSFHDRKGETQYF
TRBJ1-3,TRBV29-1,NA,TRBD1,TGCAGCGTTGAAAGACCCCGGGGACAGATGGGTGGAAACACCATATATTTT,CSVERPRGQMGGNTIYF
TRBJ1-3,TRBV28,NA,NA,TGTGCCAGCAGTTTATTCGGGGCTGGAAACACCATATATTTT,CASSLFGAGNTIYF
TRBJ1-5,TRBV28,NA,NA,TGTGCCAGCAGAACGGGCAATCAGCCCCAGCATTTT,CASRTGNQPQHF
TRBJ1-2,TRBV9,NA,NA,TGTGCCAGCAGCTCGGGGGGGGGTGCGGTTGACTATGGCTACACCTTC,CASSSGGGAVDYGYTF
TRBJ2-2,TRBV6-1,NA,TRBD2,TGTGCCAGCAGTGAAGGGGGACTAGCGGCGCGGCGGAGGGGCGGGGAGCTGTTTTTT,CASSEGGLAARRRGGELFF